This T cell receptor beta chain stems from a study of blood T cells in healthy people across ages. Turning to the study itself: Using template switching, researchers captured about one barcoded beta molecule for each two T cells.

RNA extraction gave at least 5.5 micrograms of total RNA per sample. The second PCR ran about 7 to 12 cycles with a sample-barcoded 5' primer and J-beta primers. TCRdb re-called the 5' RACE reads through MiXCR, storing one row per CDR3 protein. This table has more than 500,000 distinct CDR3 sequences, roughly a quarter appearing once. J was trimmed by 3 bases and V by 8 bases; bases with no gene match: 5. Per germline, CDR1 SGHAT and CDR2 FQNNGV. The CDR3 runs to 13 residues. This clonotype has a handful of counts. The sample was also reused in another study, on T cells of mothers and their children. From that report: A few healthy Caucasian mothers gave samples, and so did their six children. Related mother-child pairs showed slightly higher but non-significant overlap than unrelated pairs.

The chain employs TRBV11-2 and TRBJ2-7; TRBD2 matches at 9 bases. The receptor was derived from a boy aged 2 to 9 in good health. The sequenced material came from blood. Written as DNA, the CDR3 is TGTGCCAGCTGCGGGACTAGCAACTACGAGCAGTACTTC. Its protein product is CASCGTSNYEQYF.